This T cell receptor (beta chain) was obtained from a study of T cells in Graves' hyperthyroidism and ophthalmopathy. Overall study context: Peripheral blood specimens were obtained at initial diagnosis, prior to any treatment.

The TCR beta CDR3 regions underwent amplification using RNA transcripts as the source. Researchers ran a first-round RT-PCR on the TCR CDR3 using the HTBI primer set. TCRdb ran MiXCR on the multiplex PCR reads and lists one entry per CDR3 protein. Of a few hundred thousand distinct CDR3 sequences in the sample, about 15% were seen once. Those patients with uncontrolled infection, other autoimmune disease, pregnancy or lactation were excluded. Overall study findings and caveats: Also found in blood were most expanded thyroid clonotypes above 0.001.

As for this clonotype: Antigen specificity is unknown. With a much larger clone just one base away, this may be a read error.

The receptor was derived from an older woman with Graves' ophthalmopathy. Sequencing was carried out using blood.

The CDR3 is CSARDLGGTNTEAFF. For the CDR3, the DNA is TGCAGTGCTAGAGATTTAGGGGGCACTAACACTGAAGCTTTCTTT. The chain joins TRBV20-1 to TRBJ1-1; 7 bases fit TRBD1. The CDR3 runs to 15 residues. CDR1 and CDR2 from the germline V gene are DFQATT and SNEGSKA (reference sequence). V was pared by 0 bases and J by 2 bases, with 6 bases of the junction left unmatched.